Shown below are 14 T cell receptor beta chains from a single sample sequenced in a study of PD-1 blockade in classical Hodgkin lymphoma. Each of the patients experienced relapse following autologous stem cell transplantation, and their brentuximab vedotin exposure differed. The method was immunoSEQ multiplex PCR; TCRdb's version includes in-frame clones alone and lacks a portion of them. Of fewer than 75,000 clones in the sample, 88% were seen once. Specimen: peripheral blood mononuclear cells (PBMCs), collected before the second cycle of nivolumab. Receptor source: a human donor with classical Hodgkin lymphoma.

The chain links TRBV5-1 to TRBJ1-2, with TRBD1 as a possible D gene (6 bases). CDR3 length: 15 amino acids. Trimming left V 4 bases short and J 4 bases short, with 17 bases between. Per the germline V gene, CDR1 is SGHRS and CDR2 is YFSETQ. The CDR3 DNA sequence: TGCGCCAGCAGCCCGGAGGGGGTCAAGGGCTATGGCTACACCTTC. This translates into CASSPEGVKGYGYTF.

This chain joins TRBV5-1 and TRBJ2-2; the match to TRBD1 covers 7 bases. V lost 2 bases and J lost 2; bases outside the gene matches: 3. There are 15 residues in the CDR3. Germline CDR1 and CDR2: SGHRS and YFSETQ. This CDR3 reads CASSLTGVNTGELFF. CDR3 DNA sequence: TGCGCCAGCAGCTTAACAGGGGTCAACACCGGGGAGCTGTTTTTT.

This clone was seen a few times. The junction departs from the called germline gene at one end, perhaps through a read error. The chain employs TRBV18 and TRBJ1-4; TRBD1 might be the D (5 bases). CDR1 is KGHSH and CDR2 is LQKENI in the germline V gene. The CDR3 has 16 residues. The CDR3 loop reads CASSPQPRATNEKLFF. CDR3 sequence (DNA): TGTGCCAGCTCTCCACAGCCCAGGGCAACTAATGAAAAACTGTTTTTT.

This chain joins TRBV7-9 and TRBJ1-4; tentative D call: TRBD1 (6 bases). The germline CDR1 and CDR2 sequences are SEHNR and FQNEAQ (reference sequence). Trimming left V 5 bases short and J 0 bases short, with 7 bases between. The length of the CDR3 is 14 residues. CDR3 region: CASSNRATNEKLFF. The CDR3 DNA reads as TGTGCCAGCAGCAACAGGGCAACTAATGAAAAACTGTTTTTT.

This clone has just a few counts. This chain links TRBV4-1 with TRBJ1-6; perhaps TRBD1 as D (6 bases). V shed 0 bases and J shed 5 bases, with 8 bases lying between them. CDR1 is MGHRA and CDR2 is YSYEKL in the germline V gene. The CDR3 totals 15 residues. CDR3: CASSQDTGHNSPLHF. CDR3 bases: TGCGCCAGCAGCCAAGACACAGGGCATAATTCACCCCTCCACTTT.

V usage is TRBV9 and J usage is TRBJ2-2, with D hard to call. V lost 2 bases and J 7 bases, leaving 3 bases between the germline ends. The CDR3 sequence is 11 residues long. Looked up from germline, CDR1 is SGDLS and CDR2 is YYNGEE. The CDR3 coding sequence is TGTGCCAGCAGCGTTGGCGGGGAGCTGTTTTTT. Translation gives CASSVGGELFF.

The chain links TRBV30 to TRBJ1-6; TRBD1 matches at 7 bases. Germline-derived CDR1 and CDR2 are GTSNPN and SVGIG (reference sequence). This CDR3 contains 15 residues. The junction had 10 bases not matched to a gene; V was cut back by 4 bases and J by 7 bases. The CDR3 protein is CAWNYGQVVNSPLHF. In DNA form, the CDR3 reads TGTGCCTGGAACTACGGACAGGTGGTCAATTCACCCCTCCACTTT.

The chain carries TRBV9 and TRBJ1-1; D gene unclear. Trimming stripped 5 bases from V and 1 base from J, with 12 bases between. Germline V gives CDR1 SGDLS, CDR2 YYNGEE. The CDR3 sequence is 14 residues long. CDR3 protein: CASRPPTGNTEAFF. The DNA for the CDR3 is TGTGCCAGCAGGCCTCCTACGGGGAACACTGAAGCTTTCTTT.

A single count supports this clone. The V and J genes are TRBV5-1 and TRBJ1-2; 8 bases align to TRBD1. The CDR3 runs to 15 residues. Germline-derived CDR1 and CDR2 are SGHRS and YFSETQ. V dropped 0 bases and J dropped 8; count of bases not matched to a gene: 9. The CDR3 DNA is TGCGCCAGCAGCTTGGGGCAGGGGGCCTCGTGGGGCTACACCTTC. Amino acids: CASSLGQGASWGYTF.

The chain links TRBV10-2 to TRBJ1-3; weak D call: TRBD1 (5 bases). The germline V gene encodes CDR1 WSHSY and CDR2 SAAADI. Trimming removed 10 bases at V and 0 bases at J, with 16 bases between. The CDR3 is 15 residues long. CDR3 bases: TGCGCCACCTCCGGGACGGCAATCTCTGGAAACACCATATATTTT. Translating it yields CATSGTAISGNTIYF.

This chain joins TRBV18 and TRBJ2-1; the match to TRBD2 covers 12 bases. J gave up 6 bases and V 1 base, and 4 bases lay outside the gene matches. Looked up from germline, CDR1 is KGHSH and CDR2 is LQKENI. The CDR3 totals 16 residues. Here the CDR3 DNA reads TGTGCCAGCTCACCACGGGCTAGCGGGGGGGCCAATGAGCAGTTCTTC. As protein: CASSPRASGGANEQFF.

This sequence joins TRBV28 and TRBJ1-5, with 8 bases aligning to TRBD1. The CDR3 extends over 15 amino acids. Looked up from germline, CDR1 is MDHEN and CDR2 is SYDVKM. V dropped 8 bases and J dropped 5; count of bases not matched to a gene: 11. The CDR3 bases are TGTGCCAGCCTCTCCCCGGACAGGGTAGATCAGCCCCAGCATTTT. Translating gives CASLSPDRVDQPQHF.

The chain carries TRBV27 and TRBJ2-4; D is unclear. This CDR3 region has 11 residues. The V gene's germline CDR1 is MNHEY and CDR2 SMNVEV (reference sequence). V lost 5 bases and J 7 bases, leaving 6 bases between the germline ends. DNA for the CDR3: TGTGCCAGCAGTCAAGAGAACATTCAGTACTTC. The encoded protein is CASSQENIQYF.

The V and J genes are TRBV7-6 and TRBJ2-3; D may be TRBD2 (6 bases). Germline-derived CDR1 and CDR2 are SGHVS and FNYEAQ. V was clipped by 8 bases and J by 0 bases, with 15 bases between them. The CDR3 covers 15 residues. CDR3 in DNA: TGTGCCAGCCGCCGGGGCGGGGTTAGCACAGATACGCAGTATTTT. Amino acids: CASRRGGVSTDTQYF.